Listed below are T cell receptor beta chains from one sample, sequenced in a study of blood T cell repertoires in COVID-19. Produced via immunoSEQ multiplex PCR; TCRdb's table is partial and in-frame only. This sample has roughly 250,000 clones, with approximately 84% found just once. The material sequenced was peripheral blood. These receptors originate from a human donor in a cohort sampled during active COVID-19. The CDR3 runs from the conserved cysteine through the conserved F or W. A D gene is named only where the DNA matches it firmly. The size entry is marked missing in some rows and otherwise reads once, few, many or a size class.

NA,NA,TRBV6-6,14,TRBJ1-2,TGTGCCAGCAGTTACTCAGGCCGGGTAGATGGCTACACCTTC,CASSYSGRVDGYTF
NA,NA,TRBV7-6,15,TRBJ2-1,TGTGCCAGCAGCCCCCTCGCAGGCTCCTACAATGAGCAGTTCTTC,CASSPLAGSYNEQFF
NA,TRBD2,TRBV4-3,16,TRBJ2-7,TGCGCCAGCAGCCAAGATATTTTGGGAGGGGCCTACGAGCAGTACTTC,CASSQDILGGAYEQYF
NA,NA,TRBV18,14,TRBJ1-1,TGTGCCAGCTCACCAGACAGGAAGAACACTGAAGCTTTCTTT,CASSPDRKNTEAFF
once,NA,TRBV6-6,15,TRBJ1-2,TGTGCCAGCAGTTCCCCGGGACTAGGGGGAAATGGCTACACCTTC,CASSSPGLGGNGYTF
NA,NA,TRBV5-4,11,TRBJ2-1,TGTGCCAGCAGCCTAGGACTAGAGCAGTTCTTC,CASSLGLEQFF
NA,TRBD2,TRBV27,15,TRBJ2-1,TGTGCCAGCAGTTTCGGGGGAGGGCCCGTATACGAGCAGTTCTTC,CASSFGGGPVYEQFF
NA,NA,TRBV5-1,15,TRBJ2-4,TGCGCCAGCAGCTTGACGGTTTTAGCCAAAAACATTCAGTACTTC,CASSLTVLAKNIQYF
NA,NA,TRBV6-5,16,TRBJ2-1,TGTGCCAGCAGTTATGGGACTCAACCCTCCTACAATGAGCAGTTCTTC,CASSYGTQPSYNEQFF
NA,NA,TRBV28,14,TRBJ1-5,TGTGCCAGCAGAATGGACACCGGCAATCAGCCCCAGCATTTT,CASRMDTGNQPQHF
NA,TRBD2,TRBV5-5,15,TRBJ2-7,TGTGCCAGCAGCTTCGCCCGCGGGAGAGGCGACGAGCAGTACTTC,CASSFARGRGDEQYF
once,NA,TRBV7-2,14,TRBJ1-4,TGTGCCAGCACCCTGGGGGGATATAATGAAAAACTGTTTTTT,CASTLGGYNEKLFF
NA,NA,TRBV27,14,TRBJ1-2,TGTGCCAGCAGTTTATTTGGCGGGAACTATGGCTACACCTTC,CASSLFGGNYGYTF
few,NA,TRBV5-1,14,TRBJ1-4,TGCGCCAGCAGCTCGGGACTTGTCAATGAAAAACTGTTTTTT,CASSSGLVNEKLFF
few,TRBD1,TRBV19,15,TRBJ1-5,TGTGCCAGTAGCTCTGACAGGGGAGGCAATCAGCCCCAGCATTTT,CASSSDRGGNQPQHF
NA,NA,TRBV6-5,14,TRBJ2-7,TGTGCCAGCAGCCCGAGGGGGGGGGCGCGCGAGCAGTACTTC,CASSPRGGAREQYF
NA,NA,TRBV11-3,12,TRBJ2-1,TGTGCCAGCAGCCTAAATAACAATGAGCAGTTCTTC,CASSLNNNEQFF
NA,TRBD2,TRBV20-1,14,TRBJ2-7,TGCAGTGCTAGTCGGAGTAGCGGGCTCTACGAGCAGTACTTC,CSASRSSGLYEQYF
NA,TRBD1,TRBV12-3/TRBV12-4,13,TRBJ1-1,TGTGCCAGCAGTCTGACAGGGGACACTGAAGCTTTCTTT,CASSLTGDTEAFF
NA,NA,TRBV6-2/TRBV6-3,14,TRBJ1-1,TGTGCCAGCAGTTACGGACAGCTGAACACTGAAGCTTTCTTT,CASSYGQLNTEAFF
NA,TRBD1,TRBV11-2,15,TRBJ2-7,TGTGCCAGCAGCTTAGAGGACAGGGTAGCGGACGAGCAGTACTTC,CASSLEDRVADEQYF
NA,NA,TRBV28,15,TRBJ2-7,TGTGCCAGCAGTTTCTTACAGGCGCTAAACTACGAGCAGTACTTC,CASSFLQALNYEQYF
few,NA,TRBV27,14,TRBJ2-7,TGTGCCAGCAGAATGACAGGAAAACCCTACGAGCAGTACTTC,CASRMTGKPYEQYF
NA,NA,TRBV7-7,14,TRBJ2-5,TGTGCTAGCAGCTTAGGAGGGCTCCGGGAGACCCAGTACTTC,CASSLGGLRETQYF
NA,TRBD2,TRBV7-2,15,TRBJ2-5,TGTGCCAGCAGCTTTTGGCGGGGGGGCCCTGAGACCCAGTACTTC,CASSFWRGGPETQYF
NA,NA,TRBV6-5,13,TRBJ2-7,TGTGCCAGCCGAAAGCCAGGGCCGGGCGAGCAGTACTTC,CASRKPGPGEQYF
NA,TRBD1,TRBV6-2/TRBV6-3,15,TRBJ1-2,TGTGCCAGCAGTTACTCGATAGGGACAGGGGTTGGCTACACCTTC,CASSYSIGTGVGYTF
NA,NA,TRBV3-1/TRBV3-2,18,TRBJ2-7,TGTGCCAGCAGCCAAGGCGCCCGGGTTGGGCAGGGCTACTACGAGCAGTACTTC,CASSQGARVGQGYYEQYF
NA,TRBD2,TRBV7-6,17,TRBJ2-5,TGTGCCAGCAGTGGTAGCGGGGGCCAGCTTGTCCAAGAGACCCAGTACTTC,CASSGSGGQLVQETQYF
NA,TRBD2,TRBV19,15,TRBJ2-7,TGTGCCAGTAGTCCCCGGGGGACTAGCGCCTACGAGCAGTACTTC,CASSPRGTSAYEQYF
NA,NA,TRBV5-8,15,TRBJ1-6,TGTGCCAGCAGCTTGGGGACAGATTATAATTCACCCCTCCACTTT,CASSLGTDYNSPLHF
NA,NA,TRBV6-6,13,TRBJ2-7,TGTGCCGCCAAGGACAGCGAAATCCACGAGCAGTACTTC,CAAKDSEIHEQYF
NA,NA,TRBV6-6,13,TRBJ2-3,TGTGCCAGCAGTTACTCGAGGCCCGATACGCAGTATTTT,CASSYSRPDTQYF
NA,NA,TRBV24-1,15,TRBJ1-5,TGTGCCACCAGTGATAGACTCAATAGCAATCAGCCCCAGCATTTT,CATSDRLNSNQPQHF
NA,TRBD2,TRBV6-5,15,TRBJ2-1,TGTGCCAGCAGCCGACTAGCCAAGTTTTCCAATGAGCAGTTCTTC,CASSRLAKFSNEQFF
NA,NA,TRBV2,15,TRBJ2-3,TGTGCCAGCAGTGAACCGGTCGGGGGGCTGGTGGCGCAGTATTTT,CASSEPVGGLVAQYF
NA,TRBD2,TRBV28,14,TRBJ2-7,TGTGCCAGCCTTAGCGGGGTCCTCCCCTACGAGCAGTACTTC,CASLSGVLPYEQYF
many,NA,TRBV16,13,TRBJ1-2,TGTGCCAGCAGCCAATCCCGGGACTATGGCTACACCTTC,CASSQSRDYGYTF
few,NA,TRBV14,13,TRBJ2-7,TGTGCCAGCAGCCAGGACACAGGGCTCGAGCAGTACTTC,CASSQDTGLEQYF